The next 19 T cell receptor beta chains were all read from a single sample in a study of T cells in Graves' hyperthyroidism and ophthalmopathy. Authors of the study amplified TCR beta CDR3 regions from RNA transcripts. Carried out on the TCR CDR3, a first-round RT-PCR used the HTBI primer set. TCRdb recomputed calls from the multiplex PCR reads with MiXCR, one row per CDR3 protein. In the table there are about 840,000 distinct CDR3 sequences, over 35% of which are singletons. Sequenced material: blood. The receptors come from a man aged 18 to 35 with Graves' hyperthyroidism.

This clonotype was recorded a few times. This rearrangement joins TRBV5-5 to TRBJ2-5; D gene ambiguous. With 6 bases removed from V and 0 bases from J, the gap between germline ends came to 15 bases. Germline V CDR1 and CDR2: SGHKS, YYEKEE (reference sequence). The CDR3 is 15 amino acids. Written as DNA, the CDR3 is TGTGCCAGCACCGACGGACGGGCGTACCAAGAGACCCAGTACTTC. This encodes CASTDGRAYQETQYF. Together with reference TRBV5-5 and TRBJ2-5, the CDR3 gives the full variable domain: DAGVTQSPTHLIKTRGQQVTLRCSPISGHKSVSWYQQVLGQGPQFIFQYYEKEERGRGNFPDRFSARQFPNYSSELNVNALLLGDSALYLCASTDGRAYQETQYFGPGTRLLVL.

This clonotype occurred many times. The chain links TRBV10-3 to TRBJ1-6, with 7 nucleotides matching TRBD1. This CDR3 spans 14 amino acids. Trimming took 8 bases from V and 4 from J; bases not matched to a gene: 5. CDR1 is ENHRY, CDR2 SYGVKD, per germline. The chain's CDR3 is CAIGTATYNSPLHF. The CDR3 DNA reads as TGTGCCATCGGGACAGCTACATATAATTCACCCCTCCACTTT.

This clonotype was seen many times. This CDR3 reads CSVEGTGSRSYEQYF. The DNA for the CDR3 is TGCAGCGTTGAAGGGACGGGGAGCCGCTCCTACGAGCAGTACTTC. The gene calls are TRBV29-1 and TRBJ2-7; possible D gene TRBD2, 5 bases. Per the germline V gene, CDR1 is SQVTM and CDR2 is ANQGSEA. The germline V and J ends were trimmed by 1 base and 0 bases, with 13 bases remaining between them. CDR3 length: 15 residues.

This clonotype was observed a single time. The gene calls are TRBV7-9 and TRBJ2-7, with 8 bases that match TRBD1. Looked up from germline, CDR1 is SEHNR and CDR2 is FQNEAQ (reference sequence). The CDR3 is 15 amino acids. V lost 1 base, J lost 5 bases, and 7 bases stayed unmatched. The CDR3 reads CASSLVPQGADEQYF. CDR3 DNA sequence: TGTGCCAGCAGCTTAGTCCCCCAGGGGGCCGACGAGCAGTACTTC.

The chain carries TRBV29-1 and TRBJ2-6; TRBD1 agrees at 11 bases. Trimming at V came to 5 bases and at J to 2 bases, leaving 2 bases not matched to a gene. The germline CDR1 and CDR2 sequences are SQVTM and ANQGSEA. The CDR3 has 15 residues. CDR3 sequence (DNA): TGCAGCGTTAGGACAGGGGGCACTGGGGCCAACGTCCTGACTTTC. Translation: CSVRTGGTGANVLTF.

Turning to this clonotype: The junction does not match germline at one end; this may be a read error. The CDR3 protein is CASSLAGQGPTNENLFF. CDR3 nucleotide sequence: TGTGCCAGCAGCTTAGCAGGACAGGGACCAACTAATGAAAACCTGTTTTTT. The gene calls are TRBV11-1 and TRBJ1-4; 8 positions match TRBD1. The length of the CDR3 is 17 residues. Germline loops: CDR1 SGHAT, CDR2 FQDESV (reference sequence).

This chain joins TRBV30 and TRBJ2-5; 11 bases are a match to TRBD2. In germline, CDR1 is GTSNPN, CDR2 SVGIG (reference sequence). Trimming cost V 5 bases and J 4 bases; bases outside gene matches: 0. The CDR3 consists of 12 residues. CDR3 residues: CAWGLAGETQYF. DNA of the CDR3: TGTGCCTGGGGACTAGCGGGAGAGACCCAGTACTTC. The entire variable domain, with the rest obtained from reference TRBV30 and TRBJ2-5, is as follows: SQTIHQWPATLVQPVGSPLSLECTVEGTSNPNLYWYRQAAGRGLQLLFYSVGIGQISSEVPQNLSASRPQDRQFILSSKKLLLSDSGFYLCAWGLAGETQYFGPGTRLLVL.

On this clonotype itself: At one end the junction does not follow the germline gene, possibly because of a read error. This chain links TRBV7-2 with TRBJ1-1; 9 nucleotides match TRBD1. Germline CDR1 reads SGHTA; CDR2 reads FQGNSA. CDR3 length equals 16 residues. CDR3: CASSQTLTGGRKKAFF. The CDR3, as DNA: TGCGCCAGCAGCCAAACCCTCACAGGGGGCCGAAAGAAAGCTTTCTTT.

This sequence joins TRBV6-6 and TRBJ1-1; 7 bases match TRBD1. The length of the CDR3 is 14 residues. The V and J ends lost 6 bases and 1 base, in that order; junction bases with no gene match: 5. The germline CDR1 and CDR2 sequences are MNHNY and SVGAGI (reference sequence). The CDR3 DNA sequence: TGTGCCAGCAGGGGTGACAGGGCGAACACTGAAGCTTTCTTT. Amino acids: CASRGDRANTEAFF.

This clonotype was seen a few times. The chain recombines TRBV6-2 or TRBV6-3 with TRBJ1-4; 8 positions agree with TRBD1. The CDR3 runs to 15 residues. Germline V CDR1 and CDR2: MNHEY, SVGEGT. V shed 5 bases, J shed 2 bases, and the junction held 4 bases outside the gene matches. In nucleotides, the CDR3 is TGTGCCAGCAGTGCTACAGGGGGGACTAATGAAAAACTGTTTTTT. Its translation: CASSATGGTNEKLFF.

On this clonotype itself: A much more abundant neighbour one base away suggests this may be a read error. This chain links TRBV9 with TRBJ2-7, with a tentative D call TRBD2 (5 bases). Germline loops: CDR1 SGDLS, CDR2 YYNGEE. The CDR3 runs 14 residues. V lost 0 bases and J 6 bases, leaving 13 bases between the germline ends. Here the CDR3 DNA reads TGTGCCAGCAGCGTAGAAGCTAGCAGCTGCGAGCAGTACTTC. Translation: CASSVEASSCEQYF.

The sample holds a few counts of this clonotype. The rearrangement links TRBV5-1 to TRBJ2-3; maybe TRBD1 (5 bases). Germline loops: CDR1 SGHRS, CDR2 YFSETQ. The CDR3 totals 13 residues. Trimming removed 4 bases at V and 3 bases at J, with 9 bases between. In DNA form, the CDR3 reads TGCGCCAGCAGCACCCCAGGGACAGATACGCAGTATTTT. This sequence encodes CASSTPGTDTQYF.

This clonotype was observed once. This chain uses TRBV4-1 with TRBJ2-7, with D perhaps given as TRBD1 or TRBD2 (6 bases each). The CDR3 totals 17 residues. Germline V lookup: CDR1 MGHRA, CDR2 YSYEKL. V dropped 0 bases and J dropped 0 bases, with 15 bases sitting between them. The CDR3 DNA follows: TGCGCCAGCAGCCAAGAACGACCGGGGGCCTTCTCCTACGAGCAGTACTTC. The encoded protein is CASSQERPGAFSYEQYF.

This clonotype came up many times. The CDR3 here is CASSPDRVYTEAFF. CDR3 coding DNA: TGTGCCAGCAGCCCGGACAGGGTGTACACTGAAGCTTTCTTT. The rearrangement uses TRBV7-9 and TRBJ1-1; 8 positions match TRBD1. From germline, CDR1 is SEHNR and CDR2 FQNEAQ (reference sequence). With V trimmed by 5 bases and J by 3 bases, 5 bases remained unmatched. This CDR3 region has 14 residues.

V usage is TRBV2 and J usage is TRBJ2-1; TRBD2 matches at 11 bases. CDR3 length: 14 residues. With 4 bases clipped from V and 8 bases from J, the junction kept 4 bases outside the gene matches. Germline V lookup: CDR1 SNHLY, CDR2 FYNNEI. The chain's CDR3 is CASSGTSGGDEQFF. CDR3 nucleotides: TGTGCCAGCAGTGGAACTAGCGGGGGCGATGAGCAGTTCTTC.

The J gene is TRBJ2-7, the V gene TRBV7-2; TRBD2 matches 8 bases. After removal of 6 bases from V and 2 bases from J, the junction contained 9 bases not matched to a gene. Germline CDR1 reads SGHTA; CDR2 reads FQGNSA. The CDR3 runs to 15 residues. CDR3 loop: CASSAHAGGAYEQYF. The DNA of the CDR3 is TGTGCCAGCAGTGCCCATGCGGGGGGTGCCTACGAGCAGTACTTC.

Turning to this clonotype: A read error may produce the germline difference seen at one junction end. This sequence joins TRBV5-1 and TRBJ2-7; the match to TRBD1 covers 8 bases. Germline CDR1 SGHRS, CDR2 YFSETQ. The CDR3 runs 14 residues. CDR3 amino acids: CASTLVQGDYEQYF. CDR3 bases: TGCGCCAGCACCTTGGTACAGGGGGATTACGAGCAGTACTTC.

This clonotype appeared a few times. V gene TRBV6-5 combines with J gene TRBJ1-4; D uncertain. The germline V and J ends were trimmed by 2 bases and 4 bases, with 8 bases remaining between them. The CDR3 length is 14 residues. Germline CDR1 reads MNHEY; CDR2 reads SVGAGI. CDR3 in DNA: TGTGCCAGCAGTTACGTGAAGAATAATGAAAAACTGTTTTTT. The encoded protein is CASSYVKNNEKLFF.

The CDR3 DNA is TGCAGCGTTCGGGACTTGGCCTACACCTTC. Its translation: CSVRDLAYTF. The genes are TRBV29-1 and TRBJ1-2; D is possibly TRBD1 (5 bases). CDR3 size: 10 residues. V lost 5 bases to trimming and J lost 10 bases, with 11 bases between them. The germline CDR1 and CDR2 sequences are SQVTM and ANQGSEA.